Each of the 16 T cell receptor beta chains below was sequenced from the same sample in a study of T-cell reconstitution after alpha-beta-depleted transplantation in children. During its preparation, the TCRbeta library received unique molecular identifiers. Using its own MiXCR run on the PCR reads, TCRdb lists one record per CDR3 protein. Counted here are 70,000 to 95,000 distinct CDR3 sequences, 10% to 15% occurring once; the ten biggest clones make up roughly 13%. Sequencing used PBMCs from the stem cell graft donor, obtained from the stem cell graft. The source is a human donor who donated a stem cell graft to a child with inherited bone marrow failure.

This clonotype was recorded many times. This chain uses TRBV29-1 with TRBJ2-1; perhaps TRBD2 as D (6 bases). The CDR3 extends over 15 amino acids. Germline values: CDR1 SQVTM, CDR2 ANQGSEA. V lost 1 base and J 1 base, leaving 11 bases between the germline ends. This CDR3 reads CSVEVVGTSYNEQFF. The CDR3 DNA follows: TGCAGCGTTGAAGTCGTGGGGACTTCCTACAATGAGCAGTTCTTC.

This clonotype appeared many times. The chain is built from TRBV4-3 and TRBJ1-5; a possible D gene is TRBD1 (5 bases). The CDR3 has 15 residues. Between the trimmed V and J ends, which lost 0 bases and 13 bases, there was a span of 19 bases. Germline CDR1 reads LGHNA; CDR2 reads YSLEER. CDR3 sequence reads: CASSQEQGLAIPQHF. CDR3 bases: TGCGCCAGCAGCCAAGAGCAGGGCCTGGCAATCCCGCAGCATTTT.

This clonotype was found many times. The chain links TRBV5-1 to TRBJ1-1; possible D gene TRBD1, 5 bases. This CDR3 region has 13 residues. V was shortened by 2 bases and J by 3 bases, with 8 bases between the two germline ends. Germline loops: CDR1 SGHRS, CDR2 YFSETQ. DNA of the CDR3: TGCGCCAGCAGCTTACAGGACTACACTGAAGCTTTCTTT. Its translation is CASSLQDYTEAFF.

This clonotype was seen repeatedly, ten times or more. The rearrangement links TRBV5-6 to TRBJ2-7; TRBD2 might be the D (7 bases). This CDR3 has 14 residues. V shed 0 bases and J shed 7 bases, with 14 bases lying between them. The germline V gene has CDR1 SGHDT and CDR2 YYEEEE. CDR3 coding DNA: TGTGCCAGCAGCTTGGTATCGGGGGGCGAGGAGCAGTACTTC. As protein: CASSLVSGGEEQYF. Full variable domain (rest looked up from reference TRBV5-6 and TRBJ2-7): DAGVTQSPTHLIKTRGQQVTLRCSPKSGHDTVSWYQQALGQGPQFIFQYYEEEERQRGNFPDRFSGHQFPNYSSELNVNALLLGDSALYLCASSLVSGGEEQYFGPGTRLTVT.

The sample holds many counts of this clonotype. The chain links TRBV7-2 to TRBJ2-1; tentatively, D is TRBD1 (6 bases). The CDR3 loop spans 13 amino acids. Between the trimmed V and J ends, which lost 5 bases and 3 bases, there was a span of 8 bases. Germline V CDR1 and CDR2: SGHTA, FQGNSA. The CDR3 nucleotides are TGTGCCAGCAGCCGGGACAACTACAATGAGCAGTTCTTC. It yields the protein CASSRDNYNEQFF. Combining the CDR3 with reference TRBV7-2 and TRBJ2-1 gives the whole variable domain GAGVSQSPSNKVTEKGKDVELRCDPISGHTALYWYRQSLGQGLEFLIYFQGNSAPDKSGLPSDRFSAERTGGSVSTLTIQRTQQEDSAVYLCASSRDNYNEQFFGPGTRLTVL.

This clonotype appeared many times. The genes are TRBV4-3 and TRBJ2-2; D uncertain. The CDR3 extends over 16 amino acids. Trimming left V 4 bases short and J 1 base short, with 13 bases between. The germline CDR1 and CDR2 sequences are LGHNA and YSLEER. The CDR3 DNA is TGCGCCAGCAGCCCCCTCTTTATTGGGAACACCGGGGAGCTGTTTTTT. It specifies CASSPLFIGNTGELFF.

V is TRBV5-4 and J is TRBJ2-7, with 11 bases lining up with TRBD1. This CDR3 contains 14 residues. V trimming: 5 bases; J trimming: 4 bases; junction bases outside the gene matches: 5. CDR1 is SGHNT, CDR2 YYREEE, per germline (reference sequence). CDR3 residues: CASRDGTGGYEQYF. The DNA of the CDR3 is TGTGCCAGCAGAGACGGGACAGGGGGTTACGAGCAGTACTTC.

This clonotype appeared many times. The chain carries TRBV28 and TRBJ2-6; TRBD1 aligns across 7 bases. The V segment lost 2 bases and the J segment 2 bases; nucleotides outside the gene matches: 3. Germline V gives CDR1 MDHEN, CDR2 SYDVKM. The CDR3 length is 16 residues. CDR3 in amino acids: CASSLGDRAGANVLTF. Here the CDR3 DNA reads TGTGCCAGCAGTTTAGGTGACAGGGCTGGGGCCAACGTCCTGACTTTC.

This clonotype was counted ten times or more. The chain joins TRBV12-3 or TRBV12-4 to TRBJ1-1, with D unresolved. The ends were cut back, 2 bases at V and 1 base at J, with 8 bases in the middle. The CDR3 consists of 14 residues. The CDR3 protein is CASSLWQPNTEAFF. The CDR3 DNA follows: TGTGCCAGCAGTTTATGGCAACCGAACACTGAAGCTTTCTTT.

This clonotype was seen ten or more times. The chain recombines TRBV7-2 with TRBJ2-1, with no clear D. V shed 3 bases and J shed 8 bases, with 8 bases lying between them. CDR1 and CDR2 (germline): SGHTA, FQGNSA. CDR3 length: 12 amino acids. As DNA, the CDR3 is TGTGCCAGCAGCTTCGATGGCGATGAGCAGTTCTTC. This sequence encodes CASSFDGDEQFF.

This clonotype was detected many times. The CDR3 here is CASTRGLGNTIYF. Here the CDR3 DNA reads TGTGCCAGCACCCGGGGGCTTGGAAACACCATATATTTT. V and J are TRBV2 and TRBJ1-3; a weak D match, TRBD1 (6 bases). The germline V gene encodes CDR1 SNHLY and CDR2 FYNNEI. The V end was cut by 7 bases, the J end by 3 bases, with 10 bases between. CDR3 size: 13 residues.

This clonotype has at least ten counts. The chain combines TRBV6-2 or TRBV6-3 with TRBJ1-5; D possibly corresponds to TRBD1 (5 bases). Germline CDR1 reads MNHEY; CDR2 reads SVGEGT. V gave up 7 bases and J gave up 7 bases, with 20 bases separating them. The CDR3 covers 15 residues. The CDR3 DNA reads as TGTGCCAGCAAAGAAACCGGGAATTGGGGGCAGCCCCAGCATTTT. Amino acid sequence: CASKETGNWGQPQHF.

Ten or more counts support this clonotype. This sequence joins TRBV9 and TRBJ2-7; TRBD2 is a possible D gene (5 bases). The V gene lost 2 bases and the J gene lost 4 bases, with 10 bases spanning the gap. CDR1 SGDLS and CDR2 YYNGEE come from the germline V gene. The CDR3 is 13 amino acids. DNA of the CDR3: TGTGCCAGCAGCGTCGCCGAGGGTTACGAGCAGTACTTC. The encoded protein is CASSVAEGYEQYF.

This clonotype was detected ten times or more. The chain is built from TRBV20-1 and TRBJ2-1, with 7 positions matching TRBD1. The CDR3 sequence is 16 residues long. CDR1 DFQATT and CDR2 SNEGSKA come from the germline V gene (reference sequence). With V trimmed by 2 bases and J by 2 bases, 9 bases remained unmatched. The CDR3 here is CSARYPSGGAYNEQFF. Here the CDR3 DNA reads TGCAGTGCTAGATATCCCTCAGGGGGAGCCTACAATGAGCAGTTCTTC.

The CDR3 nucleotides read TGTGCCATCAGACCAGGACAGGGTGGCGAGACCCAGTACTTC. Protein product: CAIRPGQGGETQYF. The chain combines TRBV10-3 with TRBJ2-5; 8 bases agree with TRBD1. The CDR3 covers 14 residues. Per the germline V gene, CDR1 is ENHRY and CDR2 is SYGVKD. The V and J ends lost 6 bases and 5 bases, in that order; junction bases with no gene match: 8.

The chain carries TRBV5-4 and TRBJ2-1; TRBD2 is a possible D gene (5 bases). Trimming removed 4 bases from V and 5 bases from J, with 19 bases in between. This CDR3 has 16 amino acids. Germline-derived CDR1 and CDR2 are SGHNT and YYREEE (reference sequence). This CDR3 is CASSLVARGFHNEQFF. CDR3 in DNA: TGTGCCAGCAGCCTGGTGGCTCGCGGGTTCCACAATGAGCAGTTCTTC.